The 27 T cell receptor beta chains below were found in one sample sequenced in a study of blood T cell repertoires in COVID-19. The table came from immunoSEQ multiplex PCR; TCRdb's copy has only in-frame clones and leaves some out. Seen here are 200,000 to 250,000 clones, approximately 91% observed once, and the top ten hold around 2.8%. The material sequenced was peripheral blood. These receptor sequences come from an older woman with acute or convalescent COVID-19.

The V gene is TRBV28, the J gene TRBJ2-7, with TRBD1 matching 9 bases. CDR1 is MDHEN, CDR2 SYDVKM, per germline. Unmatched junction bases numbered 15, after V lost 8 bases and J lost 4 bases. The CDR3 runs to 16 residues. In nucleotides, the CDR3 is TGTGCCAGCCCCCCCCACGGAGGACAGGGGATTTACGAGCAGTACTTC. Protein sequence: CASPPHGGQGIYEQYF.

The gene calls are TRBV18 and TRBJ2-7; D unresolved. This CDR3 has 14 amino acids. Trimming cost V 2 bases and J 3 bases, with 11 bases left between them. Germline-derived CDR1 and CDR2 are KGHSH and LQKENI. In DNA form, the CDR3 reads TGTGCCAGCTCACCATTTACAGACCGCTACGAGCAGTACTTC. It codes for CASSPFTDRYEQYF.

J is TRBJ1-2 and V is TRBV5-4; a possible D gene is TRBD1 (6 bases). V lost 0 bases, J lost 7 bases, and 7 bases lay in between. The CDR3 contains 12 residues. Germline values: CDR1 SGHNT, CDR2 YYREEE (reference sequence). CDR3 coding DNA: TGTGCCAGCAGCTTGGTAGGGGGTGGCTACACCTTC. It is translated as CASSLVGGGYTF.

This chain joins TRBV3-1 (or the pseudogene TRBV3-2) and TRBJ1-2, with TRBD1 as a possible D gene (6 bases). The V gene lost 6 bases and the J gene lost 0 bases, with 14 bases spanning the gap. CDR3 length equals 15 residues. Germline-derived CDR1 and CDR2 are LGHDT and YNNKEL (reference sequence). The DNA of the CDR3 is TGTGCCAGCAGTCTTCAGGACAGATCTAACTATGGCTACACCTTC. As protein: CASSLQDRSNYGYTF.

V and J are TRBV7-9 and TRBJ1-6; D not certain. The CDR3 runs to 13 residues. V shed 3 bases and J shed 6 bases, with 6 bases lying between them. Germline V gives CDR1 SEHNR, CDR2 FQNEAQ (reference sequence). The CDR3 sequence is CASSFSSNSPLHF. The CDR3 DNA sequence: TGTGCCAGCAGCTTTAGCAGTAATTCACCCCTCCACTTT.

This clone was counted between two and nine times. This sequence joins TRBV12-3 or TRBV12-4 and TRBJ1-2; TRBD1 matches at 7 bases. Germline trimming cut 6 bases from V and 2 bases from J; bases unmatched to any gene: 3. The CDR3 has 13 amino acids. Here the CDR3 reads CASRLQGNYGYTF. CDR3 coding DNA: TGTGCCAGCAGACTACAGGGGAACTATGGCTACACCTTC.

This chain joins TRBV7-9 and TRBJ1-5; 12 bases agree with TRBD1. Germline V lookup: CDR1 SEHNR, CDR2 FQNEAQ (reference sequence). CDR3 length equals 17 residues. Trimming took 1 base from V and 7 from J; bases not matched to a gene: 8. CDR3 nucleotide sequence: TGTGCCAGCAGCTTAGGAACAGGGACAGGGGGCTTCCAGCCCCAGCATTTT. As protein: CASSLGTGTGGFQPQHF. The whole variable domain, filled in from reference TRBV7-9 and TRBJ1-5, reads DTGVSQNPRHKITKRGQNVTFRCDPISEHNRLYWYRQTLGQGPEFLTYFQNEAQLEKSRLLSDRFSAERPKGSFSTLEIQRTEQGDSAMYLCASSLGTGTGGFQPQHFGDGTRLSIL.

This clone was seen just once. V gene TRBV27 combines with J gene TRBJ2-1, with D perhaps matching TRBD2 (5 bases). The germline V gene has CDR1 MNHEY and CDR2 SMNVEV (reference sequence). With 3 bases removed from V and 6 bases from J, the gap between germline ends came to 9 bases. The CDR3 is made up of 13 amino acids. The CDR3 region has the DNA TGTGCCAGCAGTTTCCGGGAAGGCAATGAGCAGTTCTTC. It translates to CASSFREGNEQFF.

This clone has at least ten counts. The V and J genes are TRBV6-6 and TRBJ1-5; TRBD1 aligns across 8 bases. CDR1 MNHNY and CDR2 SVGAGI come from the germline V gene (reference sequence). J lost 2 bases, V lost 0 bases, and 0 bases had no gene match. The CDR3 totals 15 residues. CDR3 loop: CASSYSTGGNQPQHF. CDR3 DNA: TGTGCCAGCAGTTACTCGACAGGGGGCAATCAGCCCCAGCATTTT.

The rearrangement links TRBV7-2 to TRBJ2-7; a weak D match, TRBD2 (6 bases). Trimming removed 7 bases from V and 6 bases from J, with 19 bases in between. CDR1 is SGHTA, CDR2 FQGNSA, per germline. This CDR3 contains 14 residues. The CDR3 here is CASMRGDQWSEQYF. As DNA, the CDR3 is TGTGCCAGCATGCGCGGGGATCAGTGGAGCGAGCAGTACTTC. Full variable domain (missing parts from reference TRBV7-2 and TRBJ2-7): GAGVSQSPSNKVTEKGKDVELRCDPISGHTALYWYRQSLGQGLEFLIYFQGNSAPDKSGLPSDRFSAERTGGSVSTLTIQRTQQEDSAVYLCASMRGDQWSEQYFGPGTRLTVT.

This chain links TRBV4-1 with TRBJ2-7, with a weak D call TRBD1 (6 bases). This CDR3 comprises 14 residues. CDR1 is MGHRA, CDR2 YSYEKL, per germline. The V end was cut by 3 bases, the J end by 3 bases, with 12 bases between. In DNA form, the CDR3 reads TGCGCCAGCAGCCACAACCAGGGGAACTACGAGCAGTACTTC. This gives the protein CASSHNQGNYEQYF.

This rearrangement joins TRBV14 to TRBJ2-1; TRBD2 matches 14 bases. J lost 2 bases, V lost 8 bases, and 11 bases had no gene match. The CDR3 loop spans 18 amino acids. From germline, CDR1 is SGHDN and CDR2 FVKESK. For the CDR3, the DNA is TGTGCCAGCGCGGTGGAGGGACTAGCGGGAGTCGCCTACAATGAGCAGTTCTTC. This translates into CASAVEGLAGVAYNEQFF.

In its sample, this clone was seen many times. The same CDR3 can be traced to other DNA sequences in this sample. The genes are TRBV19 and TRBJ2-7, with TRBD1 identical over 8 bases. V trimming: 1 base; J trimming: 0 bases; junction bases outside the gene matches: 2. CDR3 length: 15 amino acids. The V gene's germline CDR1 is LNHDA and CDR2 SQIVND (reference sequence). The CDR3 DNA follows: TGTGCCAGTAGTATAGGGACAGGGAGCTCCTACGAGCAGTACTTC. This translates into CASSIGTGSSYEQYF.

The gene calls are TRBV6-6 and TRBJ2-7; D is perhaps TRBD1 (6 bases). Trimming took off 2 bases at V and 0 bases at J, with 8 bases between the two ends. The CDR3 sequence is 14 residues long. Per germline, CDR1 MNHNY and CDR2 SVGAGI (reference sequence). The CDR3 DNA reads TGTGCCAGCAGTTACGACAGGCGCTCCTACGAGCAGTACTTC. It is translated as CASSYDRRSYEQYF.

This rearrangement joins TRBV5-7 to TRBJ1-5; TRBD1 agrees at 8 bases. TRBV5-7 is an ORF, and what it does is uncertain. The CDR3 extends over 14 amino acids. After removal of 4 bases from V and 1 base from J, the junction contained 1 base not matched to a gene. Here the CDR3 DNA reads TGTGCCAGCAGCAGGACAGGGAGCAATCAGCCCCAGCATTTT. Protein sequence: CASSRTGSNQPQHF.

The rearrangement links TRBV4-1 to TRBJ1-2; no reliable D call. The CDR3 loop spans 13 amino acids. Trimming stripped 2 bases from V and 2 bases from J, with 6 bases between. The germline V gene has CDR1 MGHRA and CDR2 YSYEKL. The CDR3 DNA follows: TGCGCCAGCAGCCAACGGGAAAACTATGGCTACACCTTC. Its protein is CASSQRENYGYTF.

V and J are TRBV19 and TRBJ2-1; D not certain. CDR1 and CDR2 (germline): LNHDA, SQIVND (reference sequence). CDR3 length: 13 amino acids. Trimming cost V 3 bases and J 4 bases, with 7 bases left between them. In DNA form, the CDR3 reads TGTGCCAGTAGTATCTCCTCGTACAATGAGCAGTTCTTC. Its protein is CASSISSYNEQFF.

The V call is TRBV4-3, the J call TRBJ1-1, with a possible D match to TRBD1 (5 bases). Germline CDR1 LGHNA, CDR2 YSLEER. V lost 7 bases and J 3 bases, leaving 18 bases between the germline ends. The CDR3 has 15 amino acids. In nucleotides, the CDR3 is TGCGCCAGCACTGAGGGGCGAGGGACTGACACTGAAGCTTTCTTT. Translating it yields CASTEGRGTDTEAFF.

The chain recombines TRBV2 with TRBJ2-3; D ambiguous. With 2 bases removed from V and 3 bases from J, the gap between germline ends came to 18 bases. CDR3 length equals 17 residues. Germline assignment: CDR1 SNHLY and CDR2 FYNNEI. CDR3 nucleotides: TGTGCCAGCAGTGAACGAGAAAATCCGCCACGGACAGATACGCAGTATTTT. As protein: CASSERENPPRTDTQYF.

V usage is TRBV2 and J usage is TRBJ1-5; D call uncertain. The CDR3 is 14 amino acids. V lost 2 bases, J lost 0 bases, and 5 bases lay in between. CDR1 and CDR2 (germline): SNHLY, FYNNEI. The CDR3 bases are TGTGCCAGCAGTGAAATCTATAGCAATCAGCCCCAGCATTTT. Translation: CASSEIYSNQPQHF.

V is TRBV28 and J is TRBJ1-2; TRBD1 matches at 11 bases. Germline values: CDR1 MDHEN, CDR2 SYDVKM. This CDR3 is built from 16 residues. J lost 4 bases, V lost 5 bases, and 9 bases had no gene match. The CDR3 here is CASSPSGTGGTYGYTF. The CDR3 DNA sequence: TGTGCCAGCAGTCCTTCAGGGACAGGGGGTACCTATGGCTACACCTTC.

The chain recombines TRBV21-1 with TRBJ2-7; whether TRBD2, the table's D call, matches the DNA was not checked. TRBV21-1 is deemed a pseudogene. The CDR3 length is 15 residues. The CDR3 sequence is CASSKMERGVREQYF. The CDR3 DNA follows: TGTGCCAGCAGCAAAATGGAGCGGGGGGTTCGCGAGCAGTACTTC.

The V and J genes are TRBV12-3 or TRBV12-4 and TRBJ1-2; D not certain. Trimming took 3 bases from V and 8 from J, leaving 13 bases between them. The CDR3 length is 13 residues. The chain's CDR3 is CASSFGISGGYTF. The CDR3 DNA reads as TGTGCCAGCAGTTTCGGGATCTCCGGAGGCTACACCTTC.

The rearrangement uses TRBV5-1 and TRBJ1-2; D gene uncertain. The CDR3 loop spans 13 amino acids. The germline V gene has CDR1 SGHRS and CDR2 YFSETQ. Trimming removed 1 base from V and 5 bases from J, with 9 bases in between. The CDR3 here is CASSLSGLYGYTF. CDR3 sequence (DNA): TGCGCCAGCAGCTTGTCAGGCCTATATGGCTACACCTTC.

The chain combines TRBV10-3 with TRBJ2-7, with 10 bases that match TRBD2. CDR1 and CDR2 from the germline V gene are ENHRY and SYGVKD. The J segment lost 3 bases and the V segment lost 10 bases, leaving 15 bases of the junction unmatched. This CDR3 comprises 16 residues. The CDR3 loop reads CATRTQGTSEGYEQYF. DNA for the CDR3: TGTGCCACCCGAACTCAGGGGACTAGCGAAGGCTACGAGCAGTACTTC.

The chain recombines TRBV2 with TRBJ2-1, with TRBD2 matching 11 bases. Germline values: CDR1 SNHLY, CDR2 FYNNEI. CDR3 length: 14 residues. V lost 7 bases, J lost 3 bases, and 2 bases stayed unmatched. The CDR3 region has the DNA TGTGCCAGCAAGGGACTAGCGGTCTACAATGAGCAGTTCTTC. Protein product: CASKGLAVYNEQFF.

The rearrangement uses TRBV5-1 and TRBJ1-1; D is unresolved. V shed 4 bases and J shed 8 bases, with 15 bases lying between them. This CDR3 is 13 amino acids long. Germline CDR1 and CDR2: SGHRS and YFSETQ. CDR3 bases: TGCGCCAGCAGCCCCATGCCCGGGAGGGAAGCTTTCTTT. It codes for CASSPMPGREAFF.